This TCR beta chain appears in the sequencing data of a study of T cell responses to AZD1222 COVID-19 vaccine. This clone was counted a few times. Its cognate antigen is unknown. Whole-study results and caveats: Spike was spanned by vaccine-associated CD4 TCRs, with dominance at 160-218 and 743-854. Clonal diversity was possibly underestimated, and white British individuals and females predominated among donors. Every sample of the repertoires postdated the peak T cell response. The study found Spike-specific TCR breadth and depth rose after two AZD1222 doses.

Repertoires were generated with immunoSEQ multiplex PCR, while TCRdb's copy carries only in-frame clones and drops some. The sample consists of over 100,000 clones, over 75% of them appearing once. This CDR3 contains 14 residues. Germline CDR1 MDHEN, CDR2 SYDVKM. V shed 4 bases and J 8 bases; nucleotides not matched to a gene: 7. This clonotype was obtained from an adult in good health. V gene TRBV28 combines with J gene TRBJ1-2, with 10 bases fitting TRBD1. The sequences come from peripheral blood, collected on day 0 of AZD1222 vaccination. The CDR3 nucleotides are TGTGCCAGCAGTTACGCCGGGACAGGGGTCGGCTACACCTTC. Translating gives CASSYAGTGVGYTF.